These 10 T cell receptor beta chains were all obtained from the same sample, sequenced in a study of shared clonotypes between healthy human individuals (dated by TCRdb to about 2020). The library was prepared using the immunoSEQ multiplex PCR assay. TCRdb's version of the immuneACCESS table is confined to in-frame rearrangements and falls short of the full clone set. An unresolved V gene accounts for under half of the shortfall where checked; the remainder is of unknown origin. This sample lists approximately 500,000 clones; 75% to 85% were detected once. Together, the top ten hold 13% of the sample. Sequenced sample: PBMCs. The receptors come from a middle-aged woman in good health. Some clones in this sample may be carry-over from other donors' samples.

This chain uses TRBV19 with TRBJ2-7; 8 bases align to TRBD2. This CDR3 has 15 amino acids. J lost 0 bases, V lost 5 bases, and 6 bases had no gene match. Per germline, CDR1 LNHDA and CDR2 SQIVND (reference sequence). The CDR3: CASSDSLAASYEQYF. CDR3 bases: TGTGCCAGTAGTGATTCACTAGCGGCCTCCTACGAGCAGTACTTC.

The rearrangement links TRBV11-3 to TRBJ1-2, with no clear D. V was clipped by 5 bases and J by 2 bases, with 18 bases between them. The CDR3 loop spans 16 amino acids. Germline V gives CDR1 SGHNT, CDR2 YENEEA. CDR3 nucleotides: TGTGCCAGCAGCCCCGAGACCTCTTGGACGAACTATGGCTACACCTTC. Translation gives CASSPETSWTNYGYTF.

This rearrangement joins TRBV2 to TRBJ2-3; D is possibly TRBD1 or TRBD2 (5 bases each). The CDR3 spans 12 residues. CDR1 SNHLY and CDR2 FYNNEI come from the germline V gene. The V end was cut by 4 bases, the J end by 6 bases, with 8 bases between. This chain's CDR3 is CASSVGVDTQYF. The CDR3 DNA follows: TGTGCCAGCAGTGTGGGGGTTGATACGCAGTATTTT. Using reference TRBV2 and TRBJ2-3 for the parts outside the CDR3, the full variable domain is EPEVTQTPSHQVTQMGQEVILRCVPISNHLYFYWYRQILGQKVEFLVSFYNNEISEKSEIFDDQFSVERPDGSNFTLKIRSTKLEDSAMYFCASSVGVDTQYFGPGTRLTVL.

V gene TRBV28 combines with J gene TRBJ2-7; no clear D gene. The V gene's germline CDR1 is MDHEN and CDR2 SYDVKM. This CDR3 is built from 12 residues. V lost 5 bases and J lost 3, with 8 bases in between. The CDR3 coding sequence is TGTGCCAGCAGTCAAAGGGTCTACGAGCAGTACTTC. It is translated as CASSQRVYEQYF.

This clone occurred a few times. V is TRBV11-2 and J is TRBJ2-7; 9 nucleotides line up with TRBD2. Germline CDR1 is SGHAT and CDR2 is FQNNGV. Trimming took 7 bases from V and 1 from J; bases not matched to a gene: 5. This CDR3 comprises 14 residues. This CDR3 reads CASNPLAGSYEQYF. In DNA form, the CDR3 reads TGTGCCAGCAACCCGCTAGCGGGATCCTACGAGCAGTACTTC.

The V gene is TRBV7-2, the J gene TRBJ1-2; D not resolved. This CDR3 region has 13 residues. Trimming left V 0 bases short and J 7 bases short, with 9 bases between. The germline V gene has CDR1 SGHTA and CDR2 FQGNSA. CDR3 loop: CASSLAGQAGYTF. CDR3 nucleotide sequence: TGTGCCAGCAGCTTAGCGGGTCAAGCTGGCTACACCTTC.

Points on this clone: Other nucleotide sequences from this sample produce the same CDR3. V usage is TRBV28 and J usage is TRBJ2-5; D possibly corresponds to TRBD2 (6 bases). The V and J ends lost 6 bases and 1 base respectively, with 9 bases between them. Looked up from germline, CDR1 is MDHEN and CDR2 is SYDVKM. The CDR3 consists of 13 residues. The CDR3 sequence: CASSRGVQETQYF. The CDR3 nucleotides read TGTGCCAGCAGCCGCGGGGTCCAAGAGACCCAGTACTTC.

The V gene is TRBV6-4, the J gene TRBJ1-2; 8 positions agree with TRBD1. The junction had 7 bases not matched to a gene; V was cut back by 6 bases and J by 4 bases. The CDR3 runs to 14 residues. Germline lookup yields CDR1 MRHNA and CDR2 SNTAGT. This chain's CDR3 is CASSDGTGRYGYTF. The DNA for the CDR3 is TGTGCCAGCAGCGACGGGACAGGCCGCTATGGCTACACCTTC.

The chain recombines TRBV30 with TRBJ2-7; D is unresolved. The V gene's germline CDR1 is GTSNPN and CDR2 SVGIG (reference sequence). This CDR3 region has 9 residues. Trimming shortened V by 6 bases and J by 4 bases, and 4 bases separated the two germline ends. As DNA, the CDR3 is TGTGCCTGCTCATACGAGCAGTACTTC. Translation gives CACSYEQYF. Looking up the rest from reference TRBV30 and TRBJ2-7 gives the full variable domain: SQTIHQWPATLVQPVGSPLSLECTVEGTSNPNLYWYRQAAGRGLQLLFYSVGIGQISSEVPQNLSASRPQDRQFILSSKKLLLSDSGFYLCACSYEQYFGPGTRLTVT.

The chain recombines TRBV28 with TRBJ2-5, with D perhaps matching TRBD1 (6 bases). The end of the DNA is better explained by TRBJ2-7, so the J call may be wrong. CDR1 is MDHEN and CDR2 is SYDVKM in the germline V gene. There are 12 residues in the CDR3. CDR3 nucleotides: TGTGCCAGCAGCTCAGGGGTCCACGAGCAGTACTTC. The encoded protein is CASSSGVHEQYF.